Below are 20 T cell receptor beta chains sequenced from a single sample in a study of shared clonotypes between healthy human individuals (TCRdb year 2020). The library was obtained by the immunoSEQ multiplex PCR assay. Here the immuneACCESS table is served through TCRdb, limited to in-frame sequences with V and J called. Missing clones are a known gap in these copies; in checked studies unresolved V genes cover under half, and the rest lacks a known reason. For this sample the table gives 2,500,000 or so clones, of which over 85% were detected only once. The biggest ten clones account for 0.36% of the sample. Source material: naive CD4+ T cells from PBMCs. The label giving this sample's cell subset or site can be read as: CD45RA+ positively selected. The source is a man between 18 and 29 years old in good health. Some clones in this sample may be carry-over from other donors' samples.

Comments on this clone: At the DNA level, this CDR3 is encoded by other sequences in the same sample as well. The rearrangement joins TRBV19 to TRBJ1-2, with D possibly being TRBD1 (5 bases). The CDR3 is 13 amino acids. V shed 5 bases and J shed 2 bases, with 9 bases lying between them. CDR1 and CDR2 (germline): LNHDA, SQIVND (reference sequence). The CDR3 nucleotides read TGTGCCAGTAGTTATAGGGGAAACTATGGCTACACCTTC. Protein: CASSYRGNYGYTF.

V gene TRBV5-1 combines with J gene TRBJ1-1; TRBD1 matches 8 bases. With V trimmed by 4 bases and J by 4 bases, 12 bases remained unmatched. The germline V gene has CDR1 SGHRS and CDR2 YFSETQ. The length of the CDR3 is 16 residues. The CDR3 loop is CASSARETGEGTEAFF. The CDR3 nucleotides read TGCGCCAGCAGCGCCCGAGAGACAGGGGAGGGCACTGAAGCTTTCTTT.

The J gene is TRBJ2-1, the V gene TRBV18; D is uncertain. Germline-derived CDR1 and CDR2 are KGHSH and LQKENI. Trimming pared 6 bases from V and 0 bases from J, leaving 6 bases between. The CDR3 runs 13 residues. The CDR3 loop is CASSRLSYNEQFF. The CDR3 nucleotides read TGTGCCAGCTCCCGCCTCTCCTACAATGAGCAGTTCTTC.

The chain combines TRBV10-2 with TRBJ2-2; 9 bases line up with TRBD2. Germline V gene sequence: CDR1 WSHSY, CDR2 SAAADI. V shed 7 bases and J 3 bases; nucleotides not matched to a gene: 9. This CDR3 is built from 16 residues. The CDR3 spells CASKSAGLAHTGELFF. CDR3 nucleotides: TGCGCCAGCAAAAGCGCCGGACTAGCGCACACCGGGGAGCTGTTTTTT.

The chain couples TRBV7-3 to TRBJ1-3; D not resolved. This CDR3 has 14 amino acids. V was trimmed by 6 bases and J by 1 base, leaving 10 bases between them. The germline CDR1 and CDR2 sequences are SGHTA and FQGTGA. The CDR3 nucleotides read TGTGCCAGCAGTATGGGGTTTTCTGGAAACACCATATATTTT. Its translation: CASSMGFSGNTIYF.

The rearrangement joins TRBV4-1 to TRBJ2-7; 8 nucleotides line up with TRBD1. Germline V gene sequence: CDR1 MGHRA, CDR2 YSYEKL. V was clipped by 0 bases and J by 2 bases; unmatched bases: 9. The CDR3 extends over 17 amino acids. CDR3 sequence reads: CASSQEWPATGAYEQYF. The CDR3 DNA sequence: TGCGCCAGCAGCCAAGAATGGCCTGCGACAGGGGCCTACGAGCAGTACTTC.

The chain joins TRBV7-6 to TRBJ1-4; no clear D. Germline CDR1 and CDR2: SGHVS and FNYEAQ. With 0 bases removed from V and 8 bases from J, the gap between germline ends came to 16 bases. This CDR3 is built from 16 residues. CDR3 DNA sequence: TGTGCCAGCAGCTTAGCTCTTGGACCCAAAGAGGAAAAACTGTTTTTT. The encoded protein is CASSLALGPKEEKLFF.

The chain uses TRBV10-3 and TRBJ2-2; 10 bases are a match to TRBD1. Trimming at V came to 0 bases and at J to 3 bases, leaving 1 base not matched to a gene. This CDR3 is built from 16 residues. Germline CDR1 and CDR2: ENHRY and SYGVKD. CDR3 loop: CAISESGTGDTGELFF. As DNA, the CDR3 is TGTGCCATCAGTGAGTCCGGGACAGGGGACACCGGGGAGCTGTTTTTT.

The chain links TRBV9 to TRBJ2-7; D might be TRBD1 or TRBD2, each matching 5 bases. Germline lookup yields CDR1 SGDLS and CDR2 YYNGEE. This CDR3 has 13 residues. The V gene lost 4 bases and the J gene lost 5 bases, with 13 bases spanning the gap. The CDR3 DNA follows: TGTGCCAGCAGCCTGAGGGGCGTTGACGAGCAGTACTTC. It yields the protein CASSLRGVDEQYF.

On this clone itself: The sample carries other DNA sequences with the same CDR3. The chain links TRBV7-3 to TRBJ2-3, with D unresolved. This CDR3 spans 13 amino acids. V lost 2 bases to trimming and J lost 0 bases, with 3 bases between them. The germline V gene has CDR1 SGHTA and CDR2 FQGTGA. CDR3 bases: TGTGCCAGCAGCTTATCTAGCACAGATACGCAGTATTTT. Translation gives CASSLSSTDTQYF.

This sequence joins TRBV7-2 and TRBJ1-5; tentatively, D is TRBD1 (5 bases). Germline lookup yields CDR1 SGHTA and CDR2 FQGNSA. With 5 bases removed from V and 7 bases from J, the gap between germline ends came to 24 bases. This CDR3 contains 17 residues. Here the CDR3 DNA reads TGTGCCAGCAGCCCTCAAGTGGGGACCAGTGGAGTCCAGCCCCAGCATTTT. Protein: CASSPQVGTSGVQPQHF.

The chain is built from TRBV6-6 and TRBJ2-7; D uncertain. V was pared by 6 bases and J by 3 bases, with 18 bases between. CDR3 length equals 15 residues. Germline CDR1 MNHNY, CDR2 SVGAGI (reference sequence). Here the CDR3 reads CASRSGPATYYEQYF. DNA for the CDR3: TGTGCCAGCAGATCCGGGCCCGCTACGTACTACGAGCAGTACTTC.

Comment on this clone: This same CDR3 is encoded by further DNA sequences in the sample. The CDR3 protein is CASSLNNEQFF. CDR3 nucleotide sequence: TGTGCCAGCAGCTTAAACAATGAGCAGTTCTTC. The genes are TRBV5-6 and TRBJ2-1; D gene uncertain. This CDR3 spans 11 amino acids. Germline V gene data show CDR1 as SGHDT and CDR2 as YYEEEE. V was clipped by 2 bases and J by 5 bases, with 2 bases between them.

This clone is a singleton in its sample. V and J are TRBV5-1 and TRBJ2-3, with 8 bases identical to TRBD2. V dropped 6 bases and J dropped 2; count of bases not matched to a gene: 8. From germline, CDR1 is SGHRS and CDR2 YFSETQ. This CDR3 spans 15 amino acids. CDR3 sequence (DNA): TGCGCCAGCAACCCTCTAGCGGGCCCCACAGATACGCAGTATTTT. This codes for CASNPLAGPTDTQYF.

The V and J genes are TRBV6-6 and TRBJ2-7, with 11 positions matching TRBD2. CDR3 size: 14 residues. Germline V gene lookup returns CDR1 MNHNY and CDR2 SVGAGI (reference sequence). V gave up 8 bases and J gave up 7 bases; unmatched junction bases: 10. CDR3 sequence: CASVSGRAIGEQYF. The CDR3 DNA reads TGTGCCAGCGTTAGCGGGAGGGCCATTGGTGAGCAGTACTTC.

The chain uses TRBV7-2 and TRBJ1-1; D ambiguous. The CDR3 consists of 11 residues. Per germline, CDR1 SGHTA and CDR2 FQGNSA. V gave up 5 bases and J gave up 8 bases, with 9 bases separating them. The CDR3 coding sequence is TGTGCCAGCAGCCTAATCCGGGAAGCTTTCTTT. Protein sequence: CASSLIREAFF.

V usage is TRBV10-1 and J usage is TRBJ1-5, with D perhaps TRBD1 (5 bases). This CDR3 is built from 18 residues. Germline lookup yields CDR1 WNHNN and CDR2 SYGVQD (reference sequence). Trimming took 2 bases from V and 0 from J, leaving 17 bases between them. The CDR3 nucleotides read TGCGCCAGCAGTGAGCCCAAACCCCCGGGACTTAGCAATCAGCCCCAGCATTTT. Amino acid sequence: CASSEPKPPGLSNQPQHF.

V and J are TRBV6-5 and TRBJ2-1, with D possibly being TRBD2 (6 bases). Germline values: CDR1 MNHEY, CDR2 SVGAGI. Trimming took 4 bases from V and 2 from J, leaving 12 bases between them. This CDR3 is built from 15 residues. The CDR3: CASSSTGTAYNEQFF. The CDR3 DNA follows: TGTGCCAGCAGTTCCACCGGGACTGCCTACAATGAGCAGTTCTTC.

J is TRBJ1-2 and V is TRBV27; no definite D call. Germline CDR1 is MNHEY and CDR2 is SMNVEV (reference sequence). With 11 bases removed from V and 4 bases from J, the gap between germline ends came to 17 bases. The CDR3 spans 13 residues. The CDR3 coding sequence is TGTGCCTCAGCATGGGGAGCATCCTATGGCTACACCTTC. This translates into CASAWGASYGYTF.

This chain links TRBV12-5 with TRBJ2-2, with 8 bases identical to TRBD1. Germline V lookup: CDR1 LGHNT, CDR2 FRNRAP. J was trimmed by 5 bases and V by 4 bases; bases with no gene match: 6. The CDR3 is 15 residues long. CDR3 DNA sequence: TGTGCTAGTGGTTACGGACAGGGCTGGACCGGGGAGCTGTTTTTT. Amino acids: CASGYGQGWTGELFF.